The 27 T cell receptor beta chains below were found in one sample sequenced in a study of T cell repertoires in cytomegalovirus infection. TCRdb analysed the reads with MiXCR anew, one entry per CDR3 protein. The table records over 150,000 distinct CDR3 sequences, 17% of them present only once. Sequenced input: CD8+ T cells from PBMCs. These TCRs come from a human donor in good health (CMV status not recorded). Some clones in this sample may be carry-over from other donors' samples.

This clonotype came up a few times. The chain links TRBV7-8 to TRBJ2-5; D is perhaps TRBD1 (6 bases). This CDR3 is 16 amino acids long. The germline gives CDR1 SGHVS, CDR2 FQNEAQ. The ends were cut back, 4 bases at V and 0 bases at J, with 15 bases in the middle. CDR3 in amino acids: CASSSNTQGHQETQYF. The CDR3 nucleotides are TGTGCCAGCAGCTCTAACACGCAGGGGCACCAAGAGACCCAGTACTTC.

This chain links TRBV7-8 with TRBJ2-7; D not resolved. The germline V gene has CDR1 SGHVS and CDR2 FQNEAQ. The CDR3 consists of 14 residues. V was pared by 6 bases and J by 0 bases, with 12 bases between. The CDR3 sequence: CASRSRTASYEQYF. CDR3 DNA sequence: TGTGCCAGCAGATCGCGGACGGCCTCCTACGAGCAGTACTTC.

The chain carries TRBV28 and TRBJ2-1; 10 bases agree with TRBD2. The CDR3 consists of 16 residues. The junction had 3 bases not matched to a gene; V was cut back by 4 bases and J by 0 bases. Germline CDR1 MDHEN, CDR2 SYDVKM. The CDR3 loop is CASSSLAGPSYNEQFF. The CDR3 bases are TGTGCCAGCAGTTCACTAGCGGGGCCCTCCTACAATGAGCAGTTCTTC.

Here the CDR3 DNA reads TGTGCCAGCAGTTTCAGCAGGGGCCATTCACCCCTCCACTTT. Protein product: CASSFSRGHSPLHF. This chain joins TRBV28 and TRBJ1-6, with a possible D match to TRBD1 (6 bases). Per germline, CDR1 MDHEN and CDR2 SYDVKM. The V end lost 3 bases, the J end lost 8 bases, and 11 bases lay between the germline ends. CDR3 length equals 14 residues.

The V call is TRBV27, the J call TRBJ2-1; perhaps TRBD1 as D (6 bases). Trimming left V 5 bases short and J 6 bases short, with 17 bases between. This CDR3 contains 15 residues. The germline gives CDR1 MNHEY, CDR2 SMNVEV (reference sequence). The CDR3 region is CASSAYRDTPNEQFF. The DNA of the CDR3 is TGTGCCAGCAGTGCTTACCGGGACACCCCCAATGAGCAGTTCTTC.

The chain uses TRBV6-6 and TRBJ2-2; 10 bases fit TRBD2. V was pared by 2 bases and J by 4 bases, with 4 bases of the junction left unmatched. CDR3 length: 16 amino acids. Germline-derived CDR1 and CDR2 are MNHNY and SVGAGI (reference sequence). CDR3 residues: CASSYAAGGPTGELFF. CDR3 coding DNA: TGTGCCAGCAGTTACGCAGCGGGGGGGCCCACCGGGGAGCTGTTTTTT.

This clonotype was found a few times. One end of the junction is discordant with germline, which a read error may explain. V and J are TRBV29-1 and TRBJ2-4, with 9 bases that match TRBD1. The V gene's germline CDR1 is SQVTM and CDR2 ANQGSEA. The CDR3 runs 12 residues. This CDR3 is CSVETDRGFVVW. As DNA, the CDR3 is TGCAGCGTTGAAACCGACAGGGGGTTTGTAGTGTGG. The variable domain in full, with the rest retrieved from reference TRBV29-1 and TRBJ2-4, is SAVISQKPSRDICQRGTSLTIQCQVDSQVTMMFWYRQQPGQSLTLIATANQGSEATYESGFVIDKFPISRPNLTFSTLTVSNMSPEDSSIYLCSVETDRGFVVWGAGTRLSVL.

The CDR3 loop is CASSLGGYIPSYEQYF. The CDR3 DNA is TGTGCCAGCAGCTTAGGGGGTTACATTCCCTCCTACGAGCAGTACTTC. J is TRBJ2-7 and V is TRBV7-2; D remains ambiguous. From germline, CDR1 is SGHTA and CDR2 FQGNSA. This CDR3 has 16 residues. V lost 1 base and J lost 0, with 13 bases in between.

This chain's CDR3 is CAISGFAESYNEQFF. CDR3 nucleotide sequence: TGTGCCATCAGTGGCTTTGCGGAATCCTACAATGAGCAGTTCTTC. The rearrangement uses TRBV10-3 and TRBJ2-1; D gene ambiguous. This CDR3 has 15 residues. Germline V gene lookup returns CDR1 ENHRY and CDR2 SYGVKD. V was shortened by 4 bases and J by 1 base, with 11 bases between the two germline ends.

The chain links TRBV6-2 or TRBV6-3 to TRBJ2-2, with D hard to call. Germline CDR1 is MNHEY and CDR2 is SVGEGT. This CDR3 comprises 16 residues. The V end was cut by 0 bases, the J end by 2 bases, with 10 bases between. CDR3 in amino acids: CASSYSGAVNTGELFF. In nucleotides, the CDR3 is TGTGCCAGCAGTTACTCCGGCGCAGTCAACACCGGGGAGCTGTTTTTT.

The V and J genes are TRBV7-8 and TRBJ1-2; tentative D call: TRBD1 (5 bases). Trimming took 5 bases from V and 7 from J, leaving 26 bases between them. CDR3 length equals 17 residues. From germline, CDR1 is SGHVS and CDR2 FQNEAQ. CDR3 amino acids: CASSHTLGELGPSGYTF. The DNA of the CDR3 is TGTGCCAGCAGCCACACATTGGGGGAGCTAGGCCCCTCTGGCTACACCTTC.

This clonotype was picked up a small number of times. The genes are TRBV6-2 or TRBV6-3 and TRBJ2-1; D not resolved. This CDR3 contains 14 residues. Germline V gives CDR1 MNHEY, CDR2 SVGEGT. V was clipped by 0 bases and J by 7 bases, with 10 bases between them. The CDR3 loop is CASSYSILRNEQFF. The CDR3 nucleotides are TGTGCCAGCAGTTACTCGATTCTCCGGAATGAGCAGTTCTTC.

The J gene is TRBJ1-5, the V gene TRBV6-6, with D possibly TRBD1 on 6 matching bases. The germline V gene has CDR1 MNHNY and CDR2 SVGAGI (reference sequence). There are 18 residues in the CDR3. The V end lost 2 bases, the J end lost 0 bases, and 17 bases lay between the germline ends. Written as DNA, the CDR3 is TGTGCCAGCAGTTACGAGAGGGGACAATCTTATAGCAATCAGCCCCAGCATTTT. Translating gives CASSYERGQSYSNQPQHF.

This clonotype was seen a handful of times. The gene calls are TRBV6-2 or TRBV6-3 and TRBJ1-5; D gene unclear. Per germline, CDR1 MNHEY and CDR2 SVGEGT. V was pared by 6 bases and J by 2 bases, with 8 bases between. There are 13 residues in the CDR3. CDR3 sequence: CASSLHGNQPQHF. The DNA for the CDR3 is TGTGCCAGCAGCCTCCATGGCAATCAGCCCCAGCATTTT.

V and J are TRBV5-5 and TRBJ2-7; D is undetermined. Per the germline V gene, CDR1 is SGHKS and CDR2 is YYEKEE (reference sequence). The CDR3 loop spans 13 amino acids. The V end lost 1 base, the J end lost 1 base, and 6 bases lay between the germline ends. The CDR3 bases are TGTGCCAGCAGCTTGTCGGCATCCTACGAGCAGTACTTC. Its translation is CASSLSASYEQYF.

This clonotype came up a few times. This sequence joins TRBV7-4 and TRBJ1-1; D perhaps matches TRBD1 (6 bases). CDR3 length: 14 residues. Germline CDR1 reads SGHVT; CDR2 reads SQSDAQ. Trimming took 6 bases from V and 3 from J, leaving 14 bases between them. CDR3 bases: TGTGCCAGCAGGCACAGTGGGGGGCACACTGAAGCTTTCTTT. It yields the protein CASRHSGGHTEAFF.

CDR3 sequence: CASHTTNLGQRSAYEQYF. In DNA form, the CDR3 reads TGTGCCAGCCATACTACAAATTTGGGACAGCGGAGTGCCTACGAGCAGTACTTC. The chain links TRBV27 to TRBJ2-7; TRBD1 aligns across 7 bases. Germline V gene data show CDR1 as MNHEY and CDR2 as SMNVEV (reference sequence). With V trimmed by 8 bases and J by 2 bases, 21 bases remained unmatched. The CDR3 extends over 18 amino acids.

This clonotype was counted a few times. The rearrangement joins TRBV4-1 to TRBJ2-2; a possible D gene is TRBD1 (5 bases). Trimming left V 7 bases short and J 5 bases short, with 20 bases between. The CDR3 totals 16 residues. Germline assignment: CDR1 MGHRA and CDR2 YSYEKL. For the CDR3, the DNA is TGCGCCAGCAACGCTGTCAGGGTGGAAAGGACCGGGGAGCTGTTTTTT. Its protein is CASNAVRVERTGELFF.

This clonotype was seen a handful of times. This chain connects TRBV4-3 to TRBJ1-1, with 8 positions matching TRBD1. Germline CDR1 is LGHNA and CDR2 is YSLEER. The trim removed 3 bases at V and 0 bases at J, leaving 3 bases unmatched. The CDR3 has 15 residues. This chain's CDR3 is CASSQGTGLNTEAFF. The DNA of the CDR3 is TGCGCCAGCAGCCAGGGGACAGGATTGAACACTGAAGCTTTCTTT.

The J gene is TRBJ2-2, the V gene TRBV12-3 or TRBV12-4; D is uncertain. Trimming removed 11 bases at V and 2 bases at J, with 9 bases between. The CDR3 is 12 amino acids. CDR3 amino acids: CAGLKNTGELFF. Written as DNA, the CDR3 is TGTGCCGGCTTGAAAAACACCGGGGAGCTGTTTTTT.

The CDR3 bases are TGTGCCACCAGCGGGTTCACCGGGACAGAATATAGCAATCAGCCCCAGCATTTT. This encodes CATSGFTGTEYSNQPQHF. The chain recombines TRBV15 with TRBJ1-5; TRBD1 agrees at 7 bases. The CDR3 is 18 amino acids. The V segment lost 5 bases and the J segment 0 bases; nucleotides outside the gene matches: 13. The germline V gene encodes CDR1 LNHNV and CDR2 YYDKDF (reference sequence).

This clonotype was seen more than once but under ten times. The chain is built from TRBV6-6 and TRBJ1-1, with TRBD1 as a possible D gene (5 bases). CDR1 and CDR2 from the germline V gene are MNHNY and SVGAGI (reference sequence). The CDR3 spans 15 residues. V was trimmed by 0 bases and J by 4 bases, leaving 12 bases between them. The CDR3 DNA follows: TGTGCCAGCAGTTACTCCAGGGTCTTCCCCACTGAAGCTTTCTTT. It translates to CASSYSRVFPTEAFF.

This clonotype was recorded a few times. The chain couples TRBV7-9 to TRBJ1-1; D gene ambiguous. The CDR3 spans 14 residues. Trimming took 1 base from V and 1 from J, leaving 7 bases between them. CDR1 SEHNR and CDR2 FQNEAQ come from the germline V gene (reference sequence). The CDR3 protein is CASSLVTPNTEAFF. Written as DNA, the CDR3 is TGTGCCAGCAGCTTAGTCACACCGAACACTGAAGCTTTCTTT.

As for this clonotype: The germline gene is not matched at one end of the junction; a read error may be the cause. V and J are TRBV7-2 and TRBJ1-1; D is perhaps TRBD1 (5 bases). The CDR3 runs 15 residues. Germline CDR1 reads SGHTA; CDR2 reads FQGNSA. The CDR3 loop is CANSQRGRRDTEAFF. The CDR3 DNA is TGTGCCAACAGCCAGCGGGGCAGGAGGGACACTGAAGCTTTCTTT.

This clonotype has just a few counts. The chain has TRBV4-1 and TRBJ2-1; 10 bases are shared with TRBD1. The CDR3 is made up of 14 amino acids. Per germline, CDR1 MGHRA and CDR2 YSYEKL. V shed 4 bases and J 6 bases; nucleotides not matched to a gene: 3. The chain's CDR3 is CASSRGTGANEQFF. The CDR3 DNA is TGCGCCAGCAGCCGCGGGACAGGGGCCAATGAGCAGTTCTTC.

The genes are TRBV5-1 and TRBJ2-2, with D possibly being TRBD1 (6 bases). V was cut by 4 bases and J by 7 bases, with 14 bases left in between. Germline V gene sequence: CDR1 SGHRS, CDR2 YFSETQ. This CDR3 has 14 amino acids. CDR3 nucleotide sequence: TGCGCCAGCAGCCCGGTGACAGGCATCGGGGAGCTGTTTTTT. Residues: CASSPVTGIGELFF.

The chain couples TRBV4-1 to TRBJ2-7, with a tentative D call TRBD2 (6 bases). Trimming stripped 4 bases from V and 2 bases from J, with 18 bases between. The germline V gene has CDR1 MGHRA and CDR2 YSYEKL. The CDR3 covers 16 residues. CDR3 DNA sequence: TGCGCCAGCAGCCGGCCGTCGGGCGGGGTTACCTACGAGCAGTACTTC. Translated, it gives CASSRPSGGVTYEQYF.